Described below is a single T cell receptor (beta chain) sequence and its context. As yet, its antigen is unknown. The data were obtained in a study of memory CD4+ T cells and cytomegalovirus serostatus. Overall study: Healthy Belgian adult donors included several CMV-positive and some 24 CMV-negative people. General study points: Of 150 to 200 reported CMV TCRbeta sequences, 65 to 85 were found in memory CD4+ repertoires.

V shed 11 bases, J shed 4 bases, and the junction held 12 bases outside the gene matches. The germline CDR1 and CDR2 sequences are SEHNR and FQNEAQ (reference sequence). The CDR3 is 14 residues long. The sort gate was single viable CD3+CD4+CD8-CD45RO+ cells for memory CD4+ T cells. After thawing, CD4+ T cells were positively selected. The protocol was immunoSEQ multiplex PCR, while the TCRdb copy is restricted to in-frame clones and leaves out a portion. The sample lists about 56,000 clones; over 65% were seen once. Sequences were obtained from memory CD4+ T cells from blood. The rearrangement links TRBV7-9 to TRBJ2-3, with 7 bases fitting TRBD2. The receptor was derived from an adult in good health and CMV-seropositive. The CDR3 nucleotides are TGTGCCGTACCCGGGCGGGAGTCTTCAGATACGCAGTATTTT. Amino acid sequence: CAVPGRESSDTQYF. The variable domain in full, completed from reference TRBV7-9 and TRBJ2-3, reads DTGVSQNPRHKITKRGQNVTFRCDPISEHNRLYWYRQTLGQGPEFLTYFQNEAQLEKSRLLSDRFSAERPKGSFSTLEIQRTEQGDSAMYLCAVPGRESSDTQYFGPGTRLTVL.